The 3 T cell receptor beta chains given below trace back to one sample, sequenced in a study of response to subunit inactivated influenza vaccine. TCRdb used MiXCR to reprocess the RT-PCR reads, holding one entry per CDR3 protein. The sample lists about 520,000 distinct CDR3 sequences, about 25% occurring once. The sample was CD4+ T cells sorted from PBMCs, taken 5 to 6 days after vaccination. All receptors come from a man aged 45-60 years who received an inactivated influenza vaccine.

This clonotype appeared a few times. V is TRBV6-2 or TRBV6-3 and J is TRBJ2-7, with no clear D. CDR3 length: 13 amino acids. The germline V gene encodes CDR1 MNHEY and CDR2 SVGEGT. Trimming shortened V by 5 bases and J by 2 bases, and 10 bases separated the two germline ends. The chain's CDR3 is CASSARLTYEQYF. The CDR3 DNA reads as TGTGCCAGCAGTGCCCGTTTAACCTACGAGCAGTACTTC.

The V gene is TRBV5-5, the J gene TRBJ1-1; a weak D match, TRBD1 (6 bases). V was trimmed by 7 bases and J by 3 bases, leaving 19 bases between them. The CDR3 runs 15 residues. CDR1 and CDR2 from the germline V gene are SGHKS and YYEKEE (reference sequence). CDR3 sequence reads: CASQGGAARDTEAFF. The CDR3 bases are TGTGCCAGCCAAGGGGGGGCAGCACGGGACACTGAAGCTTTCTTT.

The V call is TRBV29-1, the J call TRBJ2-7; D is possibly TRBD1 or TRBD2 (5 bases each). The CDR3 totals 14 residues. Germline lookup yields CDR1 SQVTM and CDR2 ANQGSEA. Trimming removed 6 bases at V and 1 base at J, with 16 bases between. The DNA for the CDR3 is TGCAGCGTGGCGGATTGGGGGAGATCCTACGAGCAGTACTTC. It yields the protein CSVADWGRSYEQYF.